One sample yielded the 30 T cell receptor beta chains listed below, sequenced in a study of kidney transplant recipient with SARS-CoV-2 infection. MiXCR, applied by TCRdb to the reads, yields one record per CDR3 protein. The sample consists of fewer than 250,000 distinct CDR3 sequences, roughly 26% of them appearing once. This material consisted of a blood sample, taken at baseline and on day 111 from a kidney transplant recipient. These receptors were collected from a young adult male patient who had COVID-19 and was a kidney transplant recipient. Some T cells could come from the graft donor.

This clonotype was seen many times. The V call is TRBV28, the J call TRBJ2-2; TRBD1 agrees at 7 bases. CDR3 length: 13 amino acids. Germline loops: CDR1 MDHEN, CDR2 SYDVKM. The junction had 7 bases not matched to a gene; V was cut back by 6 bases and J by 9 bases. The DNA for the CDR3 is TGTGCCAGCAGGGGGACAGAGTATCGGGAGCTGTTTTTT. Protein sequence: CASRGTEYRELFF.

The chain joins TRBV7-6 to TRBJ2-1; D unclear. The CDR3 has 19 amino acids. From germline, CDR1 is SGHVS and CDR2 FNYEAQ. The ends were cut back, 1 base at V and 0 bases at J, with 19 bases in the middle. For the CDR3, the DNA is TGTGCCAGCAGCTTAGAGGCAGTGGGCCCTTACGCCTCCTACAATGAGCAGTTCTTC. Amino acids: CASSLEAVGPYASYNEQFF.

This clonotype was recorded once. A single base separates this from a much larger clone, so it may be a read error. The chain joins TRBV3-2 to TRBJ2-7; the table's D call TRBD1 went unverified against the DNA. TRBV3-2 is classified as a pseudogene. The CDR3 is 14 residues long. The CDR3, as DNA: TGTGCCAGCAGCCCCAAGACAGCCGCCTACGAGCAGTACTTC. Translated, it gives CASSPKTAAYEQYF.

This clonotype showed up many times. The chain is built from TRBV30 and TRBJ1-5; 9 positions match TRBD1. Unmatched junction bases numbered 7, after V lost 3 bases and J lost 1 base. The CDR3 is made up of 16 amino acids. Germline V CDR1 and CDR2: GTSNPN, SVGIG (reference sequence). The CDR3, as DNA: TGTGCCTGGAGACGTTCGGGACAGGGCAGCAATCAGCCCCAGCATTTT. It codes for CAWRRSGQGSNQPQHF.

This clonotype was counted many times. The chain combines TRBV6-5 with TRBJ1-1; D is unclear. Germline CDR1 is MNHEY and CDR2 is SVGAGI. The CDR3 length is 14 residues. Trimming left V 8 bases short and J 1 base short, with 14 bases between. CDR3 coding DNA: TGTGCCAGCGAGAATCGAGAGGGGAACACTGAAGCTTTCTTT. This gives the protein CASENREGNTEAFF.

In regard to this clonotype: This may be a read error: a much more frequent sequence differs by one nucleotide. The chain combines TRBV28 with TRBJ2-7, with 10 bases fitting TRBD2. The CDR3 is made up of 14 amino acids. Germline V gene lookup returns CDR1 MDHEN and CDR2 SYDVKM. CDR3 loop: CVSAGTSDLYEQYF. As DNA, the CDR3 is TGTGTCAGCGCCGGGACTAGCGACCTATACGAGCAGTACTTC.

This clonotype was seen repeatedly, ten times or more. The gene calls are TRBV20-1 and TRBJ2-1; 7 bases align to TRBD2. The germline gives CDR1 DFQATT, CDR2 SNEGSKA (reference sequence). The CDR3 is 13 amino acids. V shed 3 bases and J 6 bases; nucleotides not matched to a gene: 5. Written as DNA, the CDR3 is TGCAGTGCTAGGGTAGCTAGCGGCAATGAGCAGTTCTTC. Translated: CSARVASGNEQFF.

As regards this clonotype: An end of the junction differs from the germline gene, which may be a read error. This chain connects TRBV30 to TRBJ2-2; D possibly matches TRBD1 or TRBD2 (6 bases each). CDR1 is GTSNPN, CDR2 SVGIG, per germline (reference sequence). This CDR3 has 15 residues. CDR3 bases: TGTGCCTGGAAGGAGGGGGTAGCGAACACCGGGGAGCCGTTTTTT. It specifies CAWKEGVANTGEPFF.

This clonotype was seen only a few times. V usage is TRBV11-3 and J usage is TRBJ2-1; 10 bases match TRBD1. The CDR3 covers 15 residues. Trimming removed 5 bases from V and 7 bases from J; junction bases left unmatched: 8. The V gene's germline CDR1 is SGHNT and CDR2 YENEEA. CDR3 in amino acids: CASSPGTGVRNEQFF. As DNA, the CDR3 is TGTGCCAGCAGCCCCGGGACAGGGGTAAGGAATGAGCAGTTCTTC.

This clonotype was recorded at least ten times. The chain links TRBV28 to TRBJ2-1; 8 positions match TRBD2. Per the germline V gene, CDR1 is MDHEN and CDR2 is SYDVKM. CDR3 size: 14 residues. V lost 7 bases and J lost 2; bases outside the gene matches: 4. This chain's CDR3 is CASKLAGPYNEQFF. CDR3 in DNA: TGTGCCAGCAAGTTAGCGGGACCCTACAATGAGCAGTTCTTC.

This clonotype appeared many times. The chain joins TRBV7-9 to TRBJ1-2; tentative D call: TRBD1 (5 bases). In germline, CDR1 is SEHNR, CDR2 FQNEAQ (reference sequence). The V end was cut by 5 bases, the J end by 4 bases, with 23 bases between. The CDR3 contains 17 residues. The DNA of the CDR3 is TGTGCCAGCAGCAGGCGGACATACCATGGAAAGACCTATGGCTACACCTTC. Translating it yields CASSRRTYHGKTYGYTF.

This clonotype was seen at least ten times. The chain recombines TRBV7-9 with TRBJ2-7; D uncertain. V lost 5 bases and J lost 4, with 6 bases in between. Germline loops: CDR1 SEHNR, CDR2 FQNEAQ (reference sequence). This CDR3 comprises 11 residues. CDR3 loop: CASSPQYEQYF. DNA for the CDR3: TGTGCCAGCAGCCCACAGTACGAGCAGTACTTC.

CDR3 loop: CASVKCHPRKTYGYTF. The CDR3, as DNA: TGTGCCAGCGTTAAGTGTCATCCACGAAAGACCTATGGCTACACCTTC. The chain is built from TRBV5-8 and TRBJ1-2, with unresolved D. Germline CDR1 SGHTS, CDR2 YDEGEE. The ends were cut back, 7 bases at V and 4 bases at J, with 23 bases in the middle. CDR3 length: 16 amino acids.

On this clonotype itself: A clone one base away is much larger, so this may be a read error. CDR3 region: CASSFLGPATGELFF. The DNA for the CDR3 is TGTGCCAGCAGCTTCCTGGGACCTGCAACCGGGGAGCTGTTTTTT. The chain joins TRBV7-9 to TRBJ2-2; TRBD1 or TRBD2 may be the D gene (5 bases each). CDR1 is SEHNR and CDR2 is FQNEAQ in the germline V gene (reference sequence). The V and J ends lost 3 bases and 5 bases respectively, with 13 bases between them. This CDR3 has 15 residues.

Details on this clonotype: A much more abundant neighbour one base away suggests this may be a read error. This chain connects TRBV7-6 to TRBJ2-1; no reliable D call. CDR3 length equals 13 residues. Looked up from germline, CDR1 is SGHVS and CDR2 is FNYEAQ. CDR3 in DNA: TGTACCAGCAGCTTAGCTACTCACGTTGAGCAGTTCTTC. This codes for CTSSLATHVEQFF.

This clonotype showed up just a few times. A much larger clone differs from this one at a single base, so this may be a read error. The gene calls are TRBV4-2 and TRBJ1-1; D uncertain. CDR3 length: 12 amino acids. The germline gives CDR1 LGHNA, CDR2 YNFKEQ. CDR3 nucleotide sequence: TGTACCAGCAGCCAGGACGACGGAGAAGCTTTCTTT. It specifies CTSSQDDGEAFF.

This clonotype was seen repeatedly, ten times or more. The J gene is TRBJ2-2, the V gene TRBV27; 9 bases are shared with TRBD2. The CDR3 contains 15 residues. J was trimmed by 6 bases and V by 4 bases; bases with no gene match: 6. Germline-derived CDR1 and CDR2 are MNHEY and SMNVEV (reference sequence). The CDR3 sequence: CASSSLGLAPGELFF. DNA of the CDR3: TGTGCCAGCAGTTCGCTGGGACTAGCACCCGGGGAGCTGTTTTTT.

The gene calls are TRBV5-4 and TRBJ1-2; D remains ambiguous. The V end lost 7 bases, the J end lost 4 bases, and 23 bases lay between the germline ends. CDR1 is SGHNT, CDR2 YYREEE, per germline (reference sequence). The CDR3 is made up of 16 amino acids. CDR3 DNA: TGTGCCAGCTCTATAAACGTACCAGGAAAGACCTATGGCTACACCTTC. As protein: CASSINVPGKTYGYTF.

Remarks on this clonotype: It may be a read error: a sequence one base away is much more abundant. The rearrangement joins TRBV30 to TRBJ2-4, with D perhaps TRBD2 (6 bases). The germline V gene encodes CDR1 GTSNPN and CDR2 SVGIG (reference sequence). There are 15 residues in the CDR3. The CDR3 DNA is TGTGCCTGGAGTCGAGGACTATTGGCCAAAAACAGTCAGTACTTC. Its protein is CAWSRGLLAKNSQYF.

This clonotype has at least ten counts. The chain is built from TRBV3-1 and TRBJ1-1; D ambiguous. CDR1 and CDR2 from the germline V gene are LGHDT and YNNKEL (reference sequence). V shed 1 base and J shed 7 bases, with 7 bases lying between them. The CDR3 is made up of 12 amino acids. CDR3 residues: CASSQVFGEAFF. CDR3 in DNA: TGTGCCAGCAGCCAAGTGTTCGGTGAAGCTTTCTTT.

This clonotype was observed at least ten times. The chain combines TRBV30 with TRBJ1-3; no clear D gene. CDR3 length equals 14 residues. CDR1 and CDR2 from the germline V gene are GTSNPN and SVGIG (reference sequence). Between the trimmed V and J ends, which lost 5 bases and 2 bases, there was a span of 13 bases. CDR3: CAWSRRRAGNTIYF. The CDR3 nucleotides read TGTGCCTGGTCCCGCCGCCGGGCTGGAAACACCATATATTTT. Complete variable domain (other parts from reference TRBV30 and TRBJ1-3): SQTIHQWPATLVQPVGSPLSLECTVEGTSNPNLYWYRQAAGRGLQLLFYSVGIGQISSEVPQNLSASRPQDRQFILSSKKLLLSDSGFYLCAWSRRRAGNTIYFGEGSWLTVV.

This clonotype was picked up many times. The V and J genes are TRBV7-7 and TRBJ1-2, with no clear D. The length of the CDR3 is 17 residues. Germline-derived CDR1 and CDR2 are SSHAT and FNYEAQ (reference sequence). V shed 5 bases and J shed 4 bases, with 23 bases lying between them. In nucleotides, the CDR3 is TGTGCCAGCAGCGCTGAAGGTAAGTGCCGAAAGACCTATGGCTACACCTTC. It encodes CASSAEGKCRKTYGYTF.

This clonotype was counted a few times. This clone may be a read error of a much larger clone one base away. The V and J genes are TRBV12-3 or TRBV12-4 and TRBJ1-1; the D is unclear. The CDR3 is 13 amino acids. Written as DNA, the CDR3 is TGTGCCGGCAGTTTCAGCATGAACACTGAAGCTTTCTTT. This gives the protein CAGSFSMNTEAFF.

This clonotype was recorded a few times. The chain is built from TRBV20-1 and TRBJ2-1; the D gene is possibly TRBD1 (5 bases). The V gene lost 5 bases and the J gene lost 0 bases, with 11 bases spanning the gap. This CDR3 has 14 residues. Per germline, CDR1 DFQATT and CDR2 SNEGSKA (reference sequence). Here the CDR3 reads CSAGAILSYNEQFF. CDR3 in DNA: TGCAGTGCTGGGGCTATACTCTCCTACAATGAGCAGTTCTTC.

This clonotype was found many times. This chain connects TRBV12-3 or TRBV12-4 to TRBJ1-5; D unclear. The CDR3 has 12 residues. V was cut by 7 bases and J by 8 bases, with 12 bases left in between. In DNA, the CDR3 is TGTGCCAGCAATAAAGCTGGGGAGCCCCAGCATTTT. This codes for CASNKAGEPQHF.

This chain links TRBV12-3 or TRBV12-4 with TRBJ2-1; TRBD2 aligns across 15 bases. The length of the CDR3 is 18 residues. The ends lost 6 bases at V and 5 bases at J; junction bases unmatched: 11. As DNA, the CDR3 is TGTGCCAGCAGAAGGACTAGCGGGGGGGCCATGGAGGACAATGAGCAGTTCTTC. Its protein is CASRRTSGGAMEDNEQFF.

This clonotype was found many times. The chain employs TRBV24-1 and TRBJ1-2; D unclear. Germline assignment: CDR1 KGHDR and CDR2 SFDVKD. V was trimmed by 6 bases and J by 4 bases, leaving 23 bases between them. The CDR3 has 17 residues. The CDR3 is CATSSIASTRKTYGYTF. CDR3 DNA: TGTGCCACCAGTTCTATAGCTAGTACCAGAAAGACCTATGGCTACACCTTC.

This clonotype showed up many times. The chain couples TRBV3-1 to TRBJ2-6, with a weak D call TRBD1 (6 bases). The CDR3 runs to 19 residues. The germline V gene encodes CDR1 LGHDT and CDR2 YNNKEL (reference sequence). V lost 4 bases and J lost 5, with 24 bases in between. CDR3 DNA: TGTGCCAGCAGCCCCTTGGGACACCCTTCACAAAGTCGGGCCAACGTCCTGACTTTC. Translating it yields CASSPLGHPSQSRANVLTF.

J is TRBJ2-7 and V is TRBV20-1; D remains ambiguous. Germline CDR1 and CDR2: DFQATT and SNEGSKA (reference sequence). V shed 3 bases and J shed 3 bases, with 18 bases lying between them. This CDR3 comprises 15 residues. The CDR3: CSARASLDGIYEQYF. The CDR3 DNA reads TGCAGTGCTAGGGCGTCACTTGATGGTATCTACGAGCAGTACTTC.

This clonotype was recorded many times. The chain uses TRBV5-6 and TRBJ2-1, with D maybe TRBD2 (6 bases). The germline V gene encodes CDR1 SGHDT and CDR2 YYEEEE. CDR3 length equals 14 residues. The germline V and J ends were trimmed by 6 bases and 7 bases, with 17 bases remaining between them. CDR3 residues: CASTLNMGGNEQFF. Written as DNA, the CDR3 is TGTGCCAGCACATTGAATATGGGGGGAAATGAGCAGTTCTTC. The full variable domain, rest sourced from reference TRBV5-6 and TRBJ2-1, is DAGVTQSPTHLIKTRGQQVTLRCSPKSGHDTVSWYQQALGQGPQFIFQYYEEEERQRGNFPDRFSGHQFPNYSSELNVNALLLGDSALYLCASTLNMGGNEQFFGPGTRLTVL.